Listed below are T cell receptor beta chains from one sample, sequenced in a study of identical twins. A single record per CDR3 protein comes from TCRdb applying MiXCR to the 5' RACE reads. The repertoire holds roughly 1.6 million distinct CDR3 sequences, with less than 40% as singletons. Sequencing was done on a sample of cord blood. These TCRs come from a newborn girl in good health. Each CDR3 is given with its conserved first and last residue. A D gene is named only where the DNA matches it firmly. Clone size appears in some rows only: once, few, many, or a class for an expanded clone.

d_call	j_call	cdr3_length	clone_size	v_call	cdr3_nt	cdr3_aa
NA	TRBJ1-1	15	NA	TRBV25-1	TGTGCCAGCAGTGCACCGGGACCGTCGAACACTGAAGCTTTCTTT	CASSAPGPSNTEAFF
NA	TRBJ2-2	18	NA	TRBV21-1	TGTGCCAGCAGCAAAGCCCCTTTGTGGGGCCCTAACACCGGGGAGCTGTTTTTT	CASSKAPLWGPNTGELFF
TRBD2	TRBJ2-7	15	NA	TRBV19	TGTGCCAGTAGTATAGTGGCGGGAGTCCTGGACGAGCAGTACTTC	CASSIVAGVLDEQYF
NA	TRBJ2-7	14	NA	TRBV28	TGTGCCAGCAGTCCCCGATCCGTTTGGTCCGAGCAGTACTTC	CASSPRSVWSEQYF
NA	TRBJ2-7	13	NA	TRBV28	TGTGCCAGCAGTTCAGGACAGTTCTACGAGCAGTACTTC	CASSSGQFYEQYF
NA	TRBJ2-1	12	NA	TRBV6-5	TGTGCCAGCAGCCCCTACAACAATGAGCGGTTCTTC	CASSPYNNERFF
NA	TRBJ2-5	14	once	TRBV5-1	TGCGCCAGCAGCCCCGGACAGCGCAGCAATGAGCAGTACTTC	CASSPGQRSNEQYF
NA	TRBJ1-1	15	few	TRBV6-5	TGTGCCAGCAGTTACAATTCGGGGGGTTATACTGAAGCTTTCTTT	CASSYNSGGYTEAFF
TRBD1	TRBJ1-2	14	many	TRBV12-3/TRBV12-4	TGTGCCAGCAGTATGGGACAGGGAAACTATGGCTACACCTTC	CASSMGQGNYGYTF
NA	TRBJ1-2	16	many	TRBV29-1	TGCAGCGTTGAAGGCCAGATCCGGAACTTCGGCTATGGCTACACCTTC	CSVEGQIRNFGYGYTF
NA	TRBJ2-7	15	few	TRBV7-2	TGTGCCAGCAGCTTAAAGGCCTCGACCTCCTACGAGCAGTACTTC	CASSLKASTSYEQYF
NA	TRBJ2-3	15	few	TRBV28	TGTGCCAGCAGTTCCCCGGTGGGTCCCACAGATACGCAGTATTTT	CASSSPVGPTDTQYF
NA	TRBJ2-1	15	few	TRBV6-2/TRBV6-3	TGTGCCAGCAGGGACAACGGGGGCTCCTACAATGAGCAGTTCTTC	CASRDNGGSYNEQFF
TRBD2	TRBJ2-3	22	NA	TRBV15	TGTGCCACCAGCAGAGTGATTCTCCAACTAGCGGGGGGCCCTATTTTCACAGATACGCAGTATTTT	CATSRVILQLAGGPIFTDTQYF
NA	TRBJ1-2	14	NA	TRBV28	TGTGCCAGCAGTTTCTCCGACAGGTACTATGGCTACACCTTC	CASSFSDRYYGYTF
NA	TRBJ1-4	13	NA	TRBV6-6	TGTGCCAGCAGTCCCGACCCCGGCGGAAAACTGTTTTTT	CASSPDPGGKLFF
TRBD2	TRBJ2-3	15	few	TRBV12-3/TRBV12-4	TGTGCCAGCAGCTTAGGACTAGCGAGGGCAGATACGCAGTATTTT	CASSLGLARADTQYF
NA	TRBJ2-6	18	few	TRBV2	TGTGCCAGCAGTGTAGGGGGACTTCTCTACTCTGGGGCCAACGTCCTGACTTTC	CASSVGGLLYSGANVLTF
NA	TRBJ2-1	10	many	TRBV2	TGTGCCAGCATAGGCAATGAGCAGTTCTTC	CASIGNEQFF
TRBD1	TRBJ1-2	17	few	TRBV28	TGTGCCAGCAGTTCACGAACCTCCGGGACAGGGGTGGGTGGCTACACCTTC	CASSSRTSGTGVGGYTF
TRBD1	TRBJ1-2	15	NA	TRBV6-1	TGTGCCAGCAGTACCAAGCACTGGACAGGGGACGGCTACACCTTC	CASSTKHWTGDGYTF
NA	TRBJ2-1	14	few	TRBV20-1	TGCAGTGCTAGAGATCCCCTCACCTACAATGAGCAGTTCTTC	CSARDPLTYNEQFF
NA	TRBJ1-2	14	NA	TRBV20-1	TGCAGTGCTAGGGACCAGGAGGGGGGTTATGGCTACACCTTC	CSARDQEGGYGYTF
TRBD2	TRBJ2-1	16	NA	TRBV9	TGTGCCAGCAGCGTACGTTCTAGCGGGAGGGTGCATGAGCAGTTCTTC	CASSVRSSGRVHEQFF
NA	TRBJ1-2	14	NA	TRBV3-1	TGTGCCAGCAGCCCACACAGGCGCAGGAAGGGCTACACCTTC	CASSPHRRRKGYTF
TRBD1	TRBJ2-7	18	NA	TRBV3-1	TGTGCCAGCAGCCCCTCACAGGGGTCCGCACCAAATTACTACGAGCAGTACTTC	CASSPSQGSAPNYYEQYF
NA	TRBJ2-1	19	few	TRBV4-1	TGCGCCAGCAGCCAAGGTCCCCCGGATTCAAGGTGGGCCTACAATGAGCGGTTCTTC	CASSQGPPDSRWAYNERFF